The source of this T cell receptor (beta chain) is a study of T-cell reconstitution after alpha-beta-depleted transplantation in children. This CDR3 contains 15 residues. Germline V gene data show CDR1 as MNHNS and CDR2 as SASEGT. The ends were cut back, 6 bases at V and 2 bases at J, with 16 bases in the middle. Comments on this clonotype: Its antigen is currently unknown.

Unique molecular identifiers featured in how the TCRbeta library was prepared. TCRdb processed the PCR reads anew with MiXCR; each CDR3 protein has one entry. The data contain some 550,000 distinct CDR3 sequences, 20% to 25% of them singletons. The study, taken as a whole, reports: Recipient T cells and thymic progenitors that survived gave rise to the high TCRbeta diversity observed at day 60 in some patients. At around two months after transplant, the alpha-beta T cells were reportedly derived from several hundred expanded clones that came from non-depleted graft cells.

The input for sequencing was PBMCs, mostly from graft donor cells, taken 360 days after TCRalphabeta/CD19-depleted stem cell transplant. This chain uses TRBV6-1 with TRBJ2-5; tentative D call: TRBD1 (6 bases). The clonotype originates from a boy under two years old who had a stem cell transplant for acute myeloid leukemia, so the T cells may come from the graft donor. The CDR3 reads CASSSRTGFQETQYF. The DNA for the CDR3 is TGTGCCAGCAGCAGTAGAACAGGGTTTCAAGAGACCCAGTACTTC.